The 2 T cell receptor beta chains reported below all come from one sample, sequenced in a study of Ad26.COV2.S vaccination and SARS-CoV-2 variants. Treatment given: approximately 18 received Ad26.COV2.S at low or high dose, single or two shots; roughly five received placebo; per-sample allocation not given. After the first vaccine or placebo injection, samples were drawn on day 63. The protocol was immunoSEQ multiplex PCR, while the TCRdb copy is restricted to in-frame clones and leaves out a portion. The sample includes some 480,000 clones, 87% of them seen just once. This material consisted of peripheral blood, taken in a trial of Ad26.COV2.S vaccine versus placebo. The receptors stem from a person aged 18-65 years who received the Ad26.COV2.S COVID-19 vaccine or a placebo.

V usage is TRBV27 and J usage is TRBJ2-2, with no clear D. V lost 2 bases and J 8 bases, leaving 9 bases between the germline ends. CDR1 is MNHEY, CDR2 SMNVEV, per germline (reference sequence). This CDR3 is built from 13 residues. In DNA, the CDR3 is TGTGCCAGCAGTTTAACACACCTGGGGGAGCTGTTTTTT. Translating it yields CASSLTHLGELFF.

The CDR3 spells CASSLEGGFQPQHF. The CDR3 nucleotides are TGTGCCAGCAGTTTGGAAGGGGGCTTTCAGCCCCAGCATTTT. V and J are TRBV27 and TRBJ1-5, with 7 bases matching TRBD1. The CDR3 covers 14 residues. The ends lost 3 bases at V and 6 bases at J; junction bases unmatched: 5. Germline assignment: CDR1 MNHEY and CDR2 SMNVEV (reference sequence).